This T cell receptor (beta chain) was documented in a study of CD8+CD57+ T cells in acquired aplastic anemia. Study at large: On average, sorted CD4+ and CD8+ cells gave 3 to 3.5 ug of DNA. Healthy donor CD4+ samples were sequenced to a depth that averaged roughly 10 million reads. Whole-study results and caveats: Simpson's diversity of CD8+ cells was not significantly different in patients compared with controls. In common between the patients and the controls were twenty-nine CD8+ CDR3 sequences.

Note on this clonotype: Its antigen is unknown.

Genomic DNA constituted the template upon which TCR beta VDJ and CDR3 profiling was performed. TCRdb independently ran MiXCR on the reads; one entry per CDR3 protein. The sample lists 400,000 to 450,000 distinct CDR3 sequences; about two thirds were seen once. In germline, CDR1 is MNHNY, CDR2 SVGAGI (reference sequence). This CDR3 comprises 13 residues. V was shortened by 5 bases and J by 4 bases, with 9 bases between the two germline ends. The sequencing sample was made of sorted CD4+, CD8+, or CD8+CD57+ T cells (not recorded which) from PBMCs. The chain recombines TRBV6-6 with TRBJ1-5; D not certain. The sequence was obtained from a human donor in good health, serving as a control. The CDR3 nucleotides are TGTGCCAGCAGTGCTTATGGGAATCAGCCCCAGCATTTT. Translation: CASSAYGNQPQHF.